The 17 T cell receptor beta chains given below trace back to one sample, sequenced in a study of T cells in Graves' hyperthyroidism and ophthalmopathy. From RNA transcripts, TCR beta CDR3 regions were amplified. With the HTBI primer set, the TCR CDR3 went through a first round of RT-PCR. TCRdb passed the multiplex PCR reads through MiXCR, listing each CDR3 protein once. The table lists a few hundred thousand distinct CDR3 sequences, 25% of them singletons, with roughly 80% in the top ten. The specimen was blood. These receptors were collected from a man in his fifties or sixties with Graves' hyperthyroidism.

J is TRBJ2-3 and V is TRBV5-6; 7 bases are a match to TRBD1. The CDR3 is 17 amino acids. V lost 1 base to trimming and J lost 2 bases; unmatched junction nucleotides: 10. CDR1 and CDR2 (germline): SGHDT, YYEEEE. In DNA form, the CDR3 reads TGTGCCAGCAGCTTGTCTTTATCGACAGGGACCACAGATACGCAGTATTTT. Translated: CASSLSLSTGTTDTQYF.

This chain connects TRBV6-1 to TRBJ2-2; the match to TRBD1 covers 10 bases. The J segment lost 7 bases and the V segment lost 5 bases, leaving 10 bases of the junction unmatched. Germline loops: CDR1 MNHNS, CDR2 SASEGT. This CDR3 is 16 amino acids long. CDR3 coding DNA: TGTGCCAGCAGTCCCGGGACAGGGGATTTGATCGGGGAGCTGTTTTTT. Its translation is CASSPGTGDLIGELFF.

This clonotype was counted a few times. This chain joins TRBV20-1 and TRBJ2-7; D is perhaps TRBD1 (6 bases). Deletions cut 5 bases from V and 5 bases from J, with 22 bases between. Germline assignment: CDR1 DFQATT and CDR2 SNEGSKA (reference sequence). The CDR3 runs 15 residues. The DNA of the CDR3 is TGCAGTGCTGTTAGGTCCCAGGGGATTATAGACGAGCAGTACTTC. Amino acids: CSAVRSQGIIDEQYF.

This clonotype came up once. The V gene is TRBV6-1, the J gene TRBJ1-1; D might be TRBD1 (5 bases). Trimming removed 11 bases at V and 4 bases at J, with 20 bases between. Germline assignment: CDR1 MNHNS and CDR2 SASEGT. The CDR3 loop spans 14 amino acids. The chain's CDR3 is CAGSNGPGGTEAFF. The DNA of the CDR3 is TGTGCCGGATCTAACGGGCCCGGGGGCACTGAAGCTTTCTTT.

This clonotype was observed many times. The chain combines TRBV3-1 with TRBJ2-1, with a possible D match to TRBD1 (5 bases). The V end lost 5 bases, the J end lost 6 bases, and 11 bases lay between the germline ends. CDR3 size: 13 residues. Germline assignment: CDR1 LGHDT and CDR2 YNNKEL (reference sequence). CDR3 nucleotides: TGTGCCAGCAGCTACCTCAGGGCCAATGAGCAGTTCTTC. Translating gives CASSYLRANEQFF.

This clonotype has just a few counts. This chain uses TRBV5-5 with TRBJ2-3; D perhaps matches TRBD2 (6 bases). The ends were cut back, 7 bases at V and 4 bases at J, with 16 bases in the middle. This CDR3 region has 14 residues. Germline V gives CDR1 SGHKS, CDR2 YYEKEE (reference sequence). The CDR3 DNA reads as TGTGCCAGCGGAAAGGAGGGCTGGGCAGATACGCAGTATTTT. Protein: CASGKEGWADTQYF. Combining the CDR3 with reference TRBV5-5 and TRBJ2-3 gives the whole variable domain DAGVTQSPTHLIKTRGQQVTLRCSPISGHKSVSWYQQVLGQGPQFIFQYYEKEERGRGNFPDRFSARQFPNYSSELNVNALLLGDSALYLCASGKEGWADTQYFGPGTRLTVL.

This clonotype has more than one count but fewer than ten. The chain links TRBV7-3 to TRBJ2-1; D ambiguous. Germline CDR1 reads SGHTA; CDR2 reads FQGTGA. This CDR3 is built from 12 residues. V shed 6 bases and J shed 10 bases, with 13 bases lying between them. CDR3 in amino acids: CASSSALGEQFF. The DNA for the CDR3 is TGTGCCAGCAGTTCCGCCCTGGGGGAGCAGTTCTTC.

V usage is TRBV6-1 and J usage is TRBJ2-5, with 9 bases that match TRBD1. The length of the CDR3 is 18 residues. Trimming at V came to 2 bases and at J to 5 bases, leaving 15 bases not matched to a gene. Germline V gene lookup returns CDR1 MNHNS and CDR2 SASEGT. The CDR3, as DNA: TGTGCCAGCAGTGAATTATCCCCGGGACAGGGAGGATGGGAGACCCAGTACTTC. Protein product: CASSELSPGQGGWETQYF.

This clonotype was counted a single time. The gene calls are TRBV10-1 and TRBJ2-3; D is perhaps TRBD1 (6 bases). The ends were cut back, 0 bases at V and 3 bases at J, with 10 bases in the middle. The CDR3 consists of 15 residues. The germline gives CDR1 WNHNN, CDR2 SYGVQD (reference sequence). In DNA, the CDR3 is TGCGCCAGCAGTGAGTCATACGACAGGACAGATACGCAGTATTTT. Its translation: CASSESYDRTDTQYF.

In this sample, this clonotype turned up once. This chain links TRBV7-9 with TRBJ2-2; D possibly corresponds to TRBD1 (5 bases). V lost 3 bases, J lost 5 bases, and 10 bases lay in between. The CDR3 is 14 residues long. CDR1 and CDR2 (germline): SEHNR, FQNEAQ (reference sequence). CDR3 loop: CASSFDSLTGELFF. CDR3 sequence (DNA): TGTGCCAGCAGCTTCGACAGCTTAACCGGGGAGCTGTTTTTT.

The table lists this clonotype with a few counts. The V call is TRBV28, the J call TRBJ1-2; D not resolved. The CDR3 loop spans 13 amino acids. V shed 7 bases and J shed 0 bases, with 9 bases lying between them. Germline-derived CDR1 and CDR2 are MDHEN and SYDVKM. CDR3 sequence reads: CASMSSANYGYTF. CDR3 nucleotides: TGTGCCAGCATGAGTTCCGCTAACTATGGCTACACCTTC.

This clonotype has a handful of counts. CDR3: CASSLVATNEKLFF. DNA for the CDR3: TGTGCCAGCAGCTTGGTGGCAACTAATGAAAAACTGTTTTTT. V is TRBV5-6 and J is TRBJ1-4; D remains unclear. V lost 0 bases, J lost 0 bases, and 3 bases lay in between. In germline, CDR1 is SGHDT, CDR2 YYEEEE. This CDR3 contains 14 residues.

This chain connects TRBV6-2 or TRBV6-3 to TRBJ2-7; D might be TRBD2 (5 bases). This CDR3 is built from 17 residues. V shed 6 bases and J shed 2 bases, with 23 bases lying between them. Germline CDR1 is MNHEY and CDR2 is SVGEGT. The DNA of the CDR3 is TGTGCCAGCAGCCCTATGAATAGCGCCACCGTACCCTACGAGCAGTACTTC. Translation gives CASSPMNSATVPYEQYF.

This chain links TRBV5-1 with TRBJ1-1, with D unclear. This CDR3 contains 17 residues. In germline, CDR1 is SGHRS, CDR2 YFSETQ. Between the trimmed V and J ends, which lost 0 bases and 0 bases, there was a span of 15 bases. Written as DNA, the CDR3 is TGCGCCAGCAGCTTGGCCGCAACTAGCCACATGAACACTGAAGCTTTCTTT. Protein: CASSLAATSHMNTEAFF.

In this sample, this clonotype turned up a few times. This chain connects TRBV6-1 to TRBJ2-7; a possible D gene is TRBD2 (6 bases). The CDR3 totals 14 residues. Germline V gene data show CDR1 as MNHNS and CDR2 as SASEGT. V shed 5 bases and J shed 4 bases, with 15 bases lying between them. In DNA form, the CDR3 reads TGTGCCAGCAGTCCCCTATTTGGGACTTACGAGCAGTACTTC. This codes for CASSPLFGTYEQYF.

This clonotype was observed a handful of times. The chain combines TRBV20-1 with TRBJ1-5; the match to TRBD1 covers 7 bases. Germline V lookup: CDR1 DFQATT, CDR2 SNEGSKA (reference sequence). This CDR3 is built from 12 residues. Trimming took 6 bases from V and 7 from J; bases not matched to a gene: 6. CDR3 amino acids: CSAAEGAQPQHF. CDR3 bases: TGCAGTGCGGCGGAGGGGGCCCAGCCCCAGCATTTT.

This clonotype was counted ten times or more. V gene TRBV12-3 or TRBV12-4 combines with J gene TRBJ2-5; 7 positions agree with TRBD1. Trimming cost V 6 bases and J 6 bases; bases outside gene matches: 13. CDR3 length: 15 residues. The CDR3: CASSPTGDASQTQYF. CDR3 in DNA: TGTGCCAGCAGCCCCACAGGGGACGCCAGCCAGACCCAGTACTTC.